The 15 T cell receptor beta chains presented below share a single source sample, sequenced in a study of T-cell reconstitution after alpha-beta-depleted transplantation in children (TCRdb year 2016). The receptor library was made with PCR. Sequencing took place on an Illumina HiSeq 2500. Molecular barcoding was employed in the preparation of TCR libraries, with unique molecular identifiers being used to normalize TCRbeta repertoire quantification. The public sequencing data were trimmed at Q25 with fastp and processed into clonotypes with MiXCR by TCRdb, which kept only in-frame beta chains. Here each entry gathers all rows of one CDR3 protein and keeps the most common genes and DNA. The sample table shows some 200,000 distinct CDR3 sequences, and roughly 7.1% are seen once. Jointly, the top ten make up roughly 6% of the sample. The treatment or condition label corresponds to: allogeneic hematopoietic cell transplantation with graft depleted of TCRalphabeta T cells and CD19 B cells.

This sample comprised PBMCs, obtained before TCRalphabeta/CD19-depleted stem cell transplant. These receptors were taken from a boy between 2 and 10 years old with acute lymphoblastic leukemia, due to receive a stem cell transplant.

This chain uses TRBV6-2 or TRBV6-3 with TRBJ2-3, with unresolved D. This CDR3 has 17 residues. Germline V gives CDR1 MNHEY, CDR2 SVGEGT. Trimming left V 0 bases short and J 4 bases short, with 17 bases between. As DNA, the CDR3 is TGTGCCAGCAGTTACTCGCCAGGAAGGGTGGGTGCAGATACGCAGTATTTT. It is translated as CASSYSPGRVGADTQYF.

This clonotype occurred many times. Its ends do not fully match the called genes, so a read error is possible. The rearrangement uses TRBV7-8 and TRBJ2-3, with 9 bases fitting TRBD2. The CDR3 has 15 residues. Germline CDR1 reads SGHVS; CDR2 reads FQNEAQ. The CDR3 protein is CASSLAGSDTDTQYF. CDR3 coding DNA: TGTGCCAGCAGCCTAGCGGGGAGCGACACAGATACGCAGTATTTT.

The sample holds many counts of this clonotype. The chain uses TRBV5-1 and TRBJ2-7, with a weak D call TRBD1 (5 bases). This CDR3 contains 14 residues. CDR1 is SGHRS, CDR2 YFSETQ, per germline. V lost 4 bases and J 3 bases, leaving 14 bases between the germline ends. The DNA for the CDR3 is TGCGCCAGCAGCCCAAACATGGGGCTCTACGAGCAGTACTTC. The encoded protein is CASSPNMGLYEQYF.

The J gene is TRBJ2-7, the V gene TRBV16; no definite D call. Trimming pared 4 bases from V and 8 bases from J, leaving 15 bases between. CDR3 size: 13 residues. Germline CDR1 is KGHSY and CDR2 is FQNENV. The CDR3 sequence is CASSPGFLGQQYF. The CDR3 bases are TGTGCCAGCAGCCCAGGATTCTTGGGTCAGCAGTACTTC.

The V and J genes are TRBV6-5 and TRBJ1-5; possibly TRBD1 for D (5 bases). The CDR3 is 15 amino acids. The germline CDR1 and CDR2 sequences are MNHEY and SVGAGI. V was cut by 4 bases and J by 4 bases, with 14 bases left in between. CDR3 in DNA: TGTGCCAGCAGTTCCAGGGACGGCCCTAATCAGCCCCAGCATTTT. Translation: CASSSRDGPNQPQHF.

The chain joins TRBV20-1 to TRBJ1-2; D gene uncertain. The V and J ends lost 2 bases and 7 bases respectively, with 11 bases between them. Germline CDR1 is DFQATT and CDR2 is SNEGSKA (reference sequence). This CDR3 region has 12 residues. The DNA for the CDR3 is TGCAGTGCTAGACCCGAACAGACTGGCTACACCTTC. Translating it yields CSARPEQTGYTF.

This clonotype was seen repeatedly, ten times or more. The CDR3 nucleotides read TGTGCCAGCAGTGAATCGGTGCTTGAGCAGTTCTTC. Translation: CASSESVLEQFF. The rearrangement uses TRBV6-1 and TRBJ2-1, with D unresolved. The CDR3 is 12 residues long. CDR1 MNHNS and CDR2 SASEGT come from the germline V gene. V was shortened by 2 bases and J by 9 bases, with 8 bases between the two germline ends.

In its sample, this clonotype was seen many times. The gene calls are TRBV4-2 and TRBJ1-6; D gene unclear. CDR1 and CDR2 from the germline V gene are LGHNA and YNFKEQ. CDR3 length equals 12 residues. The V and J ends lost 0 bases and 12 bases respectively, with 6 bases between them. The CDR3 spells CASSQDQGPLHF. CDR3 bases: TGTGCCAGCAGCCAAGATCAAGGACCCCTCCACTTT.

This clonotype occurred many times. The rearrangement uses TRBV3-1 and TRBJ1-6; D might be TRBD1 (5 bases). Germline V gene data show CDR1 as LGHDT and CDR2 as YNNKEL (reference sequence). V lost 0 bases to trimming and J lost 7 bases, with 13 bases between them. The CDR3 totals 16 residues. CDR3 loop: CASSQEGRARNSPLHF. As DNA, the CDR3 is TGTGCCAGCAGCCAAGAGGGCAGGGCGCGGAATTCACCCCTCCACTTT.

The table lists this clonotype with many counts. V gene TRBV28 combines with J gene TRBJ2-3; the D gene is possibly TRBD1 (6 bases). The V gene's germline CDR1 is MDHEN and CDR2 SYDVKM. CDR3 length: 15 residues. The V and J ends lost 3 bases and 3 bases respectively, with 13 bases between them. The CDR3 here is CASSLGAAQTDTQYF. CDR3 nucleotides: TGTGCCAGCAGTTTGGGGGCGGCCCAGACAGATACGCAGTATTTT.

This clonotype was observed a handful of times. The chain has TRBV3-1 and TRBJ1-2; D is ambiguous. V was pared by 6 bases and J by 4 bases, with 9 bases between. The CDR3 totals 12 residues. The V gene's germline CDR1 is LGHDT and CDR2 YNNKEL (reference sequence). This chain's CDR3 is CASSAGLYGYTF. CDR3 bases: TGTGCCAGCAGTGCGGGTCTCTATGGCTACACCTTC.

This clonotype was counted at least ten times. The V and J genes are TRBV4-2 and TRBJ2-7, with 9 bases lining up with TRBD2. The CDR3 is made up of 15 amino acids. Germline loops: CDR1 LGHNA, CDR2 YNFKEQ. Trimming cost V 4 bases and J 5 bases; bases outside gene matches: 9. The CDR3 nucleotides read TGTGCCAGCAGCCGAGAGACTAGCGGATGGGACGAGCAGTACTTC. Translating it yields CASSRETSGWDEQYF.

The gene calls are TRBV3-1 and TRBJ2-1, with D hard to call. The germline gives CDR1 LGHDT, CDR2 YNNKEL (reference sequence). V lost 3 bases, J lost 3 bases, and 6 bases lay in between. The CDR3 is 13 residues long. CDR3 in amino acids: CASSHGHYNEQFF. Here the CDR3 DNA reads TGTGCCAGCAGCCATGGCCACTACAATGAGCAGTTCTTC.

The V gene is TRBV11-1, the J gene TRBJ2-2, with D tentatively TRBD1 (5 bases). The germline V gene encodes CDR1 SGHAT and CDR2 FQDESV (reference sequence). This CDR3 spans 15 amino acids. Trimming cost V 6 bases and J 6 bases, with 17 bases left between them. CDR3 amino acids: CASRKGPIEAGELFF. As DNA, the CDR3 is TGTGCCAGCAGGAAGGGGCCGATCGAGGCCGGGGAGCTGTTTTTT. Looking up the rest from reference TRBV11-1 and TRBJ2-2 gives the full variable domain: EAEVAQSPRYKITEKSQAVAFWCDPISGHATLYWYRQILGQGPELLVQFQDESVVDDSQLPKDRFSAERLKGVDSTLKIQPAELGDSAMYLCASRKGPIEAGELFFGEGSRLTVL.

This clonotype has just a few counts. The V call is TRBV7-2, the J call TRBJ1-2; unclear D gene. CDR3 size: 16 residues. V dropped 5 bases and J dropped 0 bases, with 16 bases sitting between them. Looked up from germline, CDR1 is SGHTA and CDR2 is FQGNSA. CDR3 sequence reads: CASSPRGLAANYGYTF. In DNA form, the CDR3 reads TGTGCCAGCAGCCCCAGAGGCCTCGCAGCTAACTATGGCTACACCTTC.